The next 29 T cell receptor beta chains were all read from a single sample in a study of CD8 T cells in Susac syndrome. With random hexamers, reverse transcription was performed on about 0.5 to 1 ug of RNA. TCRdb reanalysed the immunoSEQ multiplex PCR reads using MiXCR and keeps one entry per CDR3 protein. There are about 150,000 distinct CDR3 sequences in the sample; approximately 96% occur only once, and 0.2% to 0.25% lies in the top ten. Sequencing was performed on CD8+ T cells from PBMCs. The receptor source for this set is a human donor with multiple sclerosis.

This chain joins TRBV20-1 and TRBJ2-7, with TRBD2 matching 7 bases. CDR1 is DFQATT, CDR2 SNEGSKA, per germline (reference sequence). The CDR3 totals 13 residues. The J segment lost 6 bases and the V segment lost 5 bases, leaving 10 bases of the junction unmatched. The CDR3 spells CSALPREVGEQYF. The CDR3 nucleotides read TGCAGTGCTTTACCCCGGGAGGTAGGCGAGCAGTACTTC.

This clonotype has just one count. The rearrangement joins TRBV28 to TRBJ2-5, with D possibly being TRBD1 or TRBD2 (6 bases each). There are 17 residues in the CDR3. V gave up 6 bases and J gave up 5 bases, with 25 bases separating them. Germline values: CDR1 MDHEN, CDR2 SYDVKM. The CDR3 sequence: CASSTDNLSGGHETQYF. CDR3 nucleotides: TGTGCCAGCAGCACAGACAACCTCTCCGGGGGCCATGAGACCCAGTACTTC.

This chain links TRBV20-1 with TRBJ1-2, with 9 bases identical to TRBD1. This CDR3 spans 17 amino acids. Germline V gene lookup returns CDR1 DFQATT and CDR2 SNEGSKA (reference sequence). The V gene end was trimmed by 1 base and the J gene end by 0 bases; junction bases not matched to a gene: 9. The CDR3 sequence: CSARAPGQGIPNYGYTF. Here the CDR3 DNA reads TGCAGTGCTAGAGCCCCGGGACAGGGTATTCCTAACTATGGCTACACCTTC.

V gene TRBV7-9 combines with J gene TRBJ2-7, with D tentatively TRBD1 (6 bases). The length of the CDR3 is 16 residues. Trimming cost V 4 bases and J 2 bases, with 18 bases left between them. Germline V gene lookup returns CDR1 SEHNR and CDR2 FQNEAQ (reference sequence). CDR3 DNA: TGTGCCAGCAGCTCCTTACAGGGAAGTATCGCCTACGAGCAGTACTTC. Amino acids: CASSSLQGSIAYEQYF.

The V and J genes are TRBV9 and TRBJ1-6, with 8 bases identical to TRBD1. The length of the CDR3 is 13 residues. Germline CDR1 SGDLS, CDR2 YYNGEE. With 4 bases clipped from V and 10 bases from J, the junction kept 4 bases outside the gene matches. CDR3 sequence reads: CASSSGTGSPLHF. The CDR3 region has the DNA TGTGCCAGCAGCTCCGGGACAGGATCACCCCTCCACTTT.

The chain carries TRBV30 and TRBJ1-6, with D hard to call. The CDR3 length is 14 residues. Deletions cut 2 bases from V and 9 bases from J, with 14 bases between. Looked up from germline, CDR1 is GTSNPN and CDR2 is SVGIG (reference sequence). The CDR3 reads CAWSIRGEASPLHF. The DNA for the CDR3 is TGTGCCTGGAGTATTCGGGGAGAGGCTTCACCCCTCCACTTT.

The rearrangement joins TRBV20-1 to TRBJ2-5; TRBD1 is a possible D gene (5 bases). The CDR3 totals 17 residues. V lost 1 base and J 5 bases, leaving 23 bases between the germline ends. Looked up from germline, CDR1 is DFQATT and CDR2 is SNEGSKA (reference sequence). CDR3 sequence (DNA): TGCAGTGCTAGAGTGCGCAGGGTTGTCAGGCCTGACGAGACCCAGTACTTC. It specifies CSARVRRVVRPDETQYF.

The chain uses TRBV20-1 and TRBJ2-3; TRBD2 aligns across 7 bases. Germline trimming cut 1 base from V and 3 bases from J; bases unmatched to any gene: 16. Per the germline V gene, CDR1 is DFQATT and CDR2 is SNEGSKA (reference sequence). The CDR3 is 18 residues long. The CDR3 spells CSARARLAVWGMTDTQYF. The DNA for the CDR3 is TGCAGTGCTAGAGCGAGGCTAGCGGTGTGGGGGATGACAGATACGCAGTATTTT.

CDR3 in DNA: TGTGCCAGCAGTGGGCTGAGGGATACGCAGTATTTT. Its protein product is CASSGLRDTQYF. The chain has TRBV7-9 and TRBJ2-3; D is ambiguous. Trimming cost V 6 bases and J 6 bases, with 10 bases left between them. This CDR3 region has 12 residues. Germline CDR1 SEHNR, CDR2 FQNEAQ (reference sequence).

This clonotype showed up just a few times. V usage is TRBV5-1 and J usage is TRBJ1-5; no clear D. The CDR3 consists of 13 residues. With 5 bases removed from V and 0 bases from J, the gap between germline ends came to 6 bases. The germline gives CDR1 SGHRS, CDR2 YFSETQ. Here the CDR3 DNA reads TGCGCCAGCAGTCTCGATAGCAATCAGCCCCAGCATTTT. It codes for CASSLDSNQPQHF.

J is TRBJ2-7 and V is TRBV7-8; TRBD1 or TRBD2 may be the D gene (5 bases each). The length of the CDR3 is 15 residues. CDR1 and CDR2 (germline): SGHVS, FQNEAQ. V lost 5 bases to trimming and J lost 2 bases, with 16 bases between them. This CDR3 is CASSGSGTVTYEQYF. The CDR3 nucleotides are TGTGCCAGCAGCGGCTCCGGGACGGTGACCTACGAGCAGTACTTC.

The chain uses TRBV2 and TRBJ2-6; D is unclear. V was pared by 6 bases and J by 0 bases, with 6 bases between. The CDR3 extends over 14 amino acids. The germline gives CDR1 SNHLY, CDR2 FYNNEI. Written as DNA, the CDR3 is TGTGCCAGCAGGGGCAGCTCTGGGGCCAACGTCCTGACTTTC. This encodes CASRGSSGANVLTF.

The chain links TRBV14 to TRBJ2-7; D call uncertain. This CDR3 contains 12 residues. Germline CDR1 reads SGHDN; CDR2 reads FVKESK. V gave up 1 base and J gave up 0 bases, with 1 base separating them. CDR3: CASSQVSYEQYF. In DNA, the CDR3 is TGTGCCAGCAGCCAAGTCTCCTACGAGCAGTACTTC.

This rearrangement joins TRBV30 to TRBJ1-5, with D perhaps matching TRBD1 (5 bases). The CDR3 is 18 residues long. Looked up from germline, CDR1 is GTSNPN and CDR2 is SVGIG (reference sequence). The ends were cut back, 3 bases at V and 0 bases at J, with 21 bases in the middle. The CDR3 region is CAWSPGTVSLYSNQPQHF. In DNA form, the CDR3 reads TGTGCCTGGAGCCCCGGGACCGTAAGCCTTTATAGCAATCAGCCCCAGCATTTT.

This chain uses TRBV27 with TRBJ1-5; D is unresolved. Trimming removed 6 bases from V and 6 bases from J, with 12 bases in between. CDR3 length equals 13 residues. Germline CDR1 reads MNHEY; CDR2 reads SMNVEV (reference sequence). CDR3 protein: CASRDGVGQPQHF. The CDR3 bases are TGTGCCAGCAGGGATGGCGTTGGTCAGCCCCAGCATTTT.

This clonotype was recorded only once. The rearrangement joins TRBV7-8 to TRBJ1-6, with 9 nucleotides matching TRBD1. The CDR3 spans 14 residues. The germline V gene has CDR1 SGHVS and CDR2 FQNEAQ. The junction had 5 bases not matched to a gene; V was cut back by 4 bases and J by 10 bases. Written as DNA, the CDR3 is TGTGCCAGCAGCTCGGGACAGGGTGTGTCACCCCTCCACTTT. As protein: CASSSGQGVSPLHF.

This chain uses TRBV29-1 with TRBJ1-2; 8 nucleotides match TRBD1. Germline V CDR1 and CDR2: SQVTM, ANQGSEA. V dropped 4 bases and J dropped 5; count of bases not matched to a gene: 9. The CDR3 is 14 amino acids. Here the CDR3 DNA reads TGCAGCGTTGGGACAGGGATCGACATTTATGGCTACACCTTC. Translating gives CSVGTGIDIYGYTF.

CDR3 loop: CASSSGTGPYEQYF. Here the CDR3 DNA reads TGTGCCAGCAGTTCCGGGACAGGGCCCTACGAGCAGTACTTC. The chain combines TRBV7-9 with TRBJ2-7; 9 bases match TRBD1. The CDR3 has 14 amino acids. The J segment lost 2 bases and the V segment lost 6 bases, leaving 5 bases of the junction unmatched. Germline V gene sequence: CDR1 SEHNR, CDR2 FQNEAQ (reference sequence).

The V and J genes are TRBV9 and TRBJ2-1; D ambiguous. The CDR3 contains 14 residues. Trimming took off 0 bases at V and 2 bases at J, with 6 bases between the two ends. Germline V gene sequence: CDR1 SGDLS, CDR2 YYNGEE. The CDR3: CASSVAGAYNEQFF. CDR3 bases: TGTGCCAGCAGCGTAGCTGGGGCCTACAATGAGCAGTTCTTC. Complete variable domain (other parts from reference TRBV9 and TRBJ2-1): DSGVTQTPKHLITATGQRVTLRCSPRSGDLSVYWYQQSLDQGLQFLIQYYNGEERAKGNILERFSAQQFPDLHSELNLSSLELGDSALYFCASSVAGAYNEQFFGPGTRLTVL.

This chain connects TRBV27 to TRBJ1-2; D is unresolved. From germline, CDR1 is MNHEY and CDR2 SMNVEV (reference sequence). The CDR3 totals 15 residues. Trimming shortened V by 0 bases and J by 0 bases, and 8 bases separated the two germline ends. CDR3 loop: CASSLSAGANYGYTF. CDR3 nucleotides: TGTGCCAGCAGTTTATCTGCCGGGGCTAACTATGGCTACACCTTC.

The chain has TRBV30 and TRBJ1-2; D is uncertain. The germline V and J ends were trimmed by 3 bases and 3 bases, with 8 bases remaining between them. This CDR3 is built from 12 residues. Germline V gene data show CDR1 as GTSNPN and CDR2 as SVGIG (reference sequence). CDR3 DNA sequence: TGTGCCTGGAGGATCAGCTACTATGGCTACACCTTC. Translation gives CAWRISYYGYTF.

V and J are TRBV13 and TRBJ2-7, with a possible D match to TRBD2 (6 bases). There are 15 residues in the CDR3. Germline CDR1 is PRHDT and CDR2 is FYEKMQ (reference sequence). Trimming cost V 3 bases and J 0 bases, with 12 bases left between them. The CDR3 loop is CASSFVGGNSYEQYF. The CDR3 DNA reads TGTGCCAGCAGCTTCGTCGGCGGGAACTCCTACGAGCAGTACTTC.

This rearrangement joins TRBV5-1 to TRBJ2-7; the D is unclear. V lost 5 bases and J 0 bases, leaving 12 bases between the germline ends. The CDR3 is 14 amino acids. Germline CDR1 is SGHRS and CDR2 is YFSETQ. The CDR3 DNA follows: TGCGCCAGCAGTCAGTCTCCTGGCTCCTACGAGCAGTACTTC. It is translated as CASSQSPGSYEQYF. The full variable domain, in which reference TRBV5-1 and TRBJ2-7 provide the parts outside the CDR3, is KAGVTQTPRYLIKTRGQQVTLSCSPISGHRSVSWYQQTPGQGLQFLFEYFSETQRNKGNFPGRFSGRQFSNSRSEMNVSTLELGDSALYLCASSQSPGSYEQYFGPGTRLTVT.

This chain connects TRBV4-1 to TRBJ2-1; 7 bases line up with TRBD2. CDR3 length: 17 residues. The ends lost 0 bases at V and 2 bases at J; junction bases unmatched: 7. The germline gives CDR1 MGHRA, CDR2 YSYEKL. CDR3 bases: TGCGCCAGCAGCCAAGATCGTCTAGCGGAAACCTACAATGAGCAGTTCTTC. It translates to CASSQDRLAETYNEQFF.

The CDR3 sequence is CAWNAPGTGDSYNSPLHF. The CDR3 bases are TGTGCCTGGAACGCCCCAGGGACAGGGGACTCCTATAATTCACCCCTCCACTTT. The V call is TRBV30, the J call TRBJ1-6; 10 bases map to TRBD1. The CDR3 is made up of 18 amino acids. Germline lookup yields CDR1 GTSNPN and CDR2 SVGIG (reference sequence). The junction had 9 bases not matched to a gene; V was cut back by 4 bases and J by 0 bases.

V and J are TRBV12-3 or TRBV12-4 and TRBJ2-5; D is undetermined. The V and J ends lost 5 bases and 3 bases respectively, with 10 bases between them. The CDR3 sequence is 13 residues long. CDR3 in amino acids: CASSPPAEETQYF. The DNA for the CDR3 is TGTGCCAGCAGTCCCCCAGCCGAAGAGACCCAGTACTTC.

The CDR3 loop reads CASSSTGGGYNEQFF. DNA for the CDR3: TGTGCCAGCAGCTCGACAGGGGGAGGTTACAATGAGCAGTTCTTC. V and J are TRBV7-9 and TRBJ2-1; 9 nucleotides agree with TRBD1. Germline CDR1 reads SEHNR; CDR2 reads FQNEAQ (reference sequence). The CDR3 covers 15 residues. V dropped 4 bases and J dropped 4; count of bases not matched to a gene: 5.

This clonotype was detected once. This chain links TRBV7-9 with TRBJ1-1; D possibly corresponds to TRBD1 (5 bases). This CDR3 has 14 amino acids. V shed 1 base and J shed 4 bases, with 10 bases lying between them. Germline V lookup: CDR1 SEHNR, CDR2 FQNEAQ (reference sequence). The CDR3 DNA follows: TGTGCCAGCAGCTTAGTAAAGGGGACCACTGAAGCTTTCTTT. Its translation is CASSLVKGTTEAFF.

The chain combines TRBV10-2 with TRBJ1-1; tentative D call: TRBD1 (5 bases). CDR1 is WSHSY, CDR2 SAAADI, per germline. Trimming stripped 6 bases from V and 11 bases from J, with 13 bases between. The CDR3 is 11 residues long. DNA for the CDR3: TGCGCCAGCAGGACCGGGACCGTGGCTTTCTTT. Protein product: CASRTGTVAFF.